These 4 T cell receptor beta chains came from one sample sequenced in a study of blood T cell repertoires in COVID-19. Sequencing was performed with immunoSEQ multiplex PCR; in TCRdb, only in-frame clones are kept and a portion is missing. The table lists around 380,000 clones, more than 75% of them singletons. Sample: PBMCs or T cells enriched from blood (not recorded which). The receptors come from a man under 40 who had recovered from COVID-19.

The chain joins TRBV6-2 or TRBV6-3 to TRBJ1-1; 7 bases map to TRBD1. CDR3 size: 14 residues. Germline assignment: CDR1 MNHEY and CDR2 SVGEGT. V lost 4 bases and J lost 5; bases outside the gene matches: 7. CDR3 nucleotides: TGTGCCAGCAGTTGGACAGGTCCAGGGACTGAAGCTTTCTTT. It yields the protein CASSWTGPGTEAFF.

V is TRBV5-1 and J is TRBJ2-1, with TRBD1 matching over 9 bases. Germline assignment: CDR1 SGHRS and CDR2 YFSETQ. The V segment lost 3 bases and the J segment 6 bases; nucleotides outside the gene matches: 10. The CDR3 has 16 amino acids. CDR3 in amino acids: CASSSFRDRATNEQFF. The CDR3 DNA reads as TGCGCCAGCAGCTCCTTCCGGGACAGGGCGACCAATGAGCAGTTCTTC. Full variable domain (remainder filled in from reference TRBV5-1 and TRBJ2-1): KAGVTQTPRYLIKTRGQQVTLSCSPISGHRSVSWYQQTPGQGLQFLFEYFSETQRNKGNFPGRFSGRQFSNSRSEMNVSTLELGDSALYLCASSSFRDRATNEQFFGPGTRLTVL.

The rearrangement uses TRBV13 and TRBJ2-5; D remains ambiguous. The germline gives CDR1 PRHDT, CDR2 FYEKMQ (reference sequence). There are 15 residues in the CDR3. V was cut by 1 base and J by 1 base, with 10 bases left in between. The CDR3 DNA sequence: TGTGCCAGCAGCTTAGCAGGTCTCCCCCAAGAGACCCAGTACTTC. Translation: CASSLAGLPQETQYF.

The chain uses TRBV3-1 (or the pseudogene TRBV3-2) and TRBJ2-3, with TRBD2 as a possible D gene (6 bases). Germline CDR1 reads LGHDT; CDR2 reads YNNKEL (reference sequence). The CDR3 runs 17 residues. V was cut by 1 base and J by 0 bases, with 14 bases left in between. The CDR3 bases are TGTGCCAGCAGCCAAGTCCTAGCGAGATCTAGCACAGATACGCAGTATTTT. Translation: CASSQVLARSSTDTQYF.